Presented here are 27 T cell receptor beta chains from one specimen sequenced in a study of blood T cell repertoires in COVID-19. This table comes from immunoSEQ multiplex PCR, and its TCRdb copy is limited to in-frame clones, with some not included. The data hold approximately 94,000 clones, with 84% observed a single time. Specimen: peripheral blood. These receptors all stem from a man in his 60s with acute or convalescent COVID-19.

The chain uses TRBV18 and TRBJ1-2; TRBD1 aligns across 8 bases. CDR3 size: 15 residues. After removal of 3 bases from V and 2 bases from J, the junction contained 5 bases not matched to a gene. The germline V gene has CDR1 KGHSH and CDR2 LQKENI. CDR3 in DNA: TGTGCCAGCTCACCCCTGGACAGGGTGAACTATGGCTACACCTTC. It specifies CASSPLDRVNYGYTF. Full variable domain (missing parts from reference TRBV18 and TRBJ1-2): NAGVMQNPRHLVRRRGQEARLRCSPMKGHSHVYWYRQLPEEGLKFMVYLQKENIIDESGMPKERFSAEFPKEGPSILRIQQVVRGDSAAYFCASSPLDRVNYGYTFGSGTRLTVV.

The chain has TRBV6-8 and TRBJ2-5; D is unresolved. The CDR3 is made up of 14 amino acids. The germline V gene has CDR1 MNHGY and CDR2 SAAAGT. The germline V and J ends were trimmed by 11 bases and 4 bases, with 20 bases remaining between them. This CDR3 is CAQIDKLTTETQYF. Here the CDR3 DNA reads TGTGCCCAAATAGACAAACTCACCACAGAGACCCAGTACTTC.

The sample holds a few counts of this clone. The chain combines TRBV10-3 with TRBJ1-3; D gene unclear. Germline V gives CDR1 ENHRY, CDR2 SYGVKD. V was shortened by 3 bases and J by 0 bases, with 6 bases between the two germline ends. This CDR3 spans 14 amino acids. In nucleotides, the CDR3 is TGTGCCATCAGTGAAACAGTCTCTGGAAACACCATATATTTT. Its translation is CAISETVSGNTIYF.

V gene TRBV28 combines with J gene TRBJ1-2; D is perhaps TRBD1 (6 bases). Per germline, CDR1 MDHEN and CDR2 SYDVKM. V dropped 3 bases and J dropped 4 bases, with 15 bases sitting between them. CDR3 length: 15 residues. CDR3 nucleotides: TGTGCCAGCAGTTTGCGGTACAGGGCTCGCTATGGCTACACCTTC. This gives the protein CASSLRYRARYGYTF.

V is TRBV7-6 and J is TRBJ2-1, with 10 positions matching TRBD2. Germline CDR1 SGHVS, CDR2 FNYEAQ. The CDR3 extends over 17 amino acids. Trimming took 1 base from V and 7 from J; bases not matched to a gene: 10. CDR3 sequence (DNA): TGTGCCAGCAGCTTAGGGGCCCTAGCGGGGGTCTGGAATGAGCAGTTCTTC. This sequence encodes CASSLGALAGVWNEQFF.

The chain couples TRBV28 to TRBJ2-1; 7 nucleotides line up with TRBD2. CDR3 length equals 16 residues. Unmatched junction bases numbered 9, after V lost 3 bases and J lost 4 bases. CDR1 and CDR2 (germline): MDHEN, SYDVKM. This CDR3 is CASSLFGGGEYNEQFF. CDR3 coding DNA: TGTGCCAGCAGTTTGTTTGGCGGGGGAGAGTACAATGAGCAGTTCTTC.

The J gene is TRBJ2-5, the V gene TRBV5-1, with 9 bases that match TRBD1. This CDR3 is built from 17 residues. After removal of 5 bases from V and 1 base from J, the junction contained 12 bases not matched to a gene. Per germline, CDR1 SGHRS and CDR2 YFSETQ. The CDR3 loop is CASSSGTGIRVQETQYF. The CDR3, as DNA: TGCGCCAGCAGTTCCGGGACAGGGATAAGGGTCCAAGAGACCCAGTACTTC.

The chain has TRBV5-6 and TRBJ1-2, with a possible D match to TRBD1 (5 bases). In germline, CDR1 is SGHDT, CDR2 YYEEEE. This CDR3 has 14 amino acids. V lost 4 bases and J 4 bases, leaving 14 bases between the germline ends. In DNA, the CDR3 is TGTGCCAGCAGCGGGATAGGGGTGATCTATGGCTACACCTTC. This sequence encodes CASSGIGVIYGYTF.

The chain carries TRBV27 and TRBJ2-1, with D possibly TRBD2 on 5 matching bases. Trimming took off 3 bases at V and 0 bases at J, with 12 bases between the two ends. CDR1 and CDR2 from the germline V gene are MNHEY and SMNVEV (reference sequence). The CDR3 is 16 residues long. CDR3 sequence (DNA): TGTGCCAGCAGTTTGCTACTAACTAGCTCCTACAATGAGCAGTTCTTC. This codes for CASSLLLTSSYNEQFF.

The chain recombines TRBV27 with TRBJ2-1, with 7 bases matching TRBD1. CDR1 and CDR2 from the germline V gene are MNHEY and SMNVEV (reference sequence). V dropped 8 bases and J dropped 9; count of bases not matched to a gene: 10. This CDR3 spans 13 amino acids. The CDR3 is CASQRTGATEQFF. CDR3 nucleotide sequence: TGTGCCAGCCAGAGGACAGGCGCGACTGAGCAGTTCTTC.

A single count supports this clone. V and J are TRBV4-3 and TRBJ1-4, with D perhaps matching TRBD1 (5 bases). The CDR3 has 16 residues. The germline gives CDR1 LGHNA, CDR2 YSLEER. V lost 0 bases, J lost 3 bases, and 11 bases lay in between. This CDR3 is CASSQDGGMANEKLFF. As DNA, the CDR3 is TGCGCCAGCAGCCAAGATGGGGGGATGGCTAATGAAAAACTGTTTTTT.

This chain links TRBV28 with TRBJ2-5; 8 bases line up with TRBD2. The CDR3 loop spans 15 amino acids. Trimming cost V 4 bases and J 2 bases; bases outside gene matches: 6. Per germline, CDR1 MDHEN and CDR2 SYDVKM. CDR3 nucleotide sequence: TGTGCCAGCAGTTCAGCGGGGGCGGGGCAAGAGACCCAGTACTTC. It is translated as CASSSAGAGQETQYF.

The chain joins TRBV6-5 to TRBJ1-3; 7 bases are a match to TRBD1. The CDR3 has 11 residues. V lost 6 bases and J lost 13; bases outside the gene matches: 6. Germline CDR1 and CDR2: MNHEY and SVGAGI. The CDR3 nucleotides are TGTGCCAGCAGCGCCAAGGGGGCAATATATTTT. This sequence encodes CASSAKGAIYF.

The V gene is TRBV11-2, the J gene TRBJ2-5; 10 positions match TRBD2. This CDR3 spans 16 amino acids. V dropped 1 base and J dropped 5; count of bases not matched to a gene: 7. Germline loops: CDR1 SGHAT, CDR2 FQNNGV. The CDR3 nucleotides read TGTGCCAGCAGCTTAGTATATAGCGGGGGGCGGGAGACCCAGTACTTC. As protein: CASSLVYSGGRETQYF.

The chain couples TRBV28 to TRBJ1-2; 10 nucleotides match TRBD1. V was clipped by 6 bases and J by 5 bases; unmatched bases: 3. Germline CDR1 is MDHEN and CDR2 is SYDVKM. The CDR3 totals 13 residues. The DNA of the CDR3 is TGTGCCAGCAGCCCGGGACAGGGGTATGGCTACACCTTC. Translation: CASSPGQGYGYTF.

The chain couples TRBV4-2 to TRBJ1-2, with TRBD1 as a possible D gene (6 bases). Germline assignment: CDR1 LGHNA and CDR2 YNFKEQ. The V end was cut by 0 bases, the J end by 0 bases, with 26 bases between. The CDR3 runs 21 residues. The CDR3 nucleotides are TGTGCCAGCAGCCAAGATGCCTTAGGAGGTTGGACAGTTCGGACTAACTATGGCTACACCTTC. The encoded protein is CASSQDALGGWTVRTNYGYTF.

The chain uses TRBV5-1 and TRBJ2-7; 8 bases align to TRBD1. The CDR3 has 14 amino acids. J lost 5 bases, V lost 4 bases, and 8 bases had no gene match. Per the germline V gene, CDR1 is SGHRS and CDR2 is YFSETQ. Here the CDR3 DNA reads TGCGCCAGCAGCAGGGGTTCAGGGGGCAACGAGCAGTACTTC. This codes for CASSRGSGGNEQYF.

Only one count was recorded for this clone. The genes are TRBV6-4 and TRBJ2-1, with TRBD2 matching over 9 bases. This CDR3 comprises 15 residues. The V gene end was trimmed by 4 bases and the J gene end by 7 bases; junction bases not matched to a gene: 8. From germline, CDR1 is MRHNA and CDR2 SNTAGT. The CDR3 protein is CASSVLAGAFNEQFF. DNA of the CDR3: TGTGCCAGCAGTGTTTTAGCGGGAGCTTTTAATGAGCAGTTCTTC.

The chain is built from TRBV5-1 and TRBJ1-1, with a weak D call TRBD1 (5 bases). CDR3 length: 16 amino acids. The V and J ends lost 2 bases and 4 bases respectively, with 18 bases between them. Germline V CDR1 and CDR2: SGHRS, YFSETQ. The CDR3 region is CASSFFAGLEGTEAFF. CDR3 sequence (DNA): TGCGCCAGCAGCTTTTTTGCAGGGTTGGAGGGCACTGAAGCTTTCTTT.

The chain joins TRBV19 to TRBJ2-2, with a tentative D call TRBD2 (5 bases). Germline V CDR1 and CDR2: LNHDA, SQIVND (reference sequence). This CDR3 contains 14 residues. V shed 11 bases and J shed 6 bases, with 19 bases lying between them. CDR3 loop: CASGRGMVSGELFF. The DNA for the CDR3 is TGTGCCTCAGGCCGGGGAATGGTATCCGGGGAGCTGTTTTTT.

This chain links TRBV3-1 (or the pseudogene TRBV3-2) with TRBJ1-1, with TRBD1 as a possible D gene (5 bases). The CDR3 sequence is 14 residues long. V lost 4 bases and J lost 1, with 10 bases in between. Germline loops: CDR1 LGHDT, CDR2 YNNKEL (reference sequence). The CDR3 sequence is CASSPRASNTEAFF. In nucleotides, the CDR3 is TGTGCCAGCAGCCCCAGGGCCTCGAACACTGAAGCTTTCTTT.

This rearrangement joins TRBV6-5 to TRBJ2-5; 9 bases line up with TRBD2. Germline V gene data show CDR1 as MNHEY and CDR2 as SVGAGI. CDR3 size: 15 residues. The trim removed 5 bases at V and 2 bases at J, leaving 6 bases unmatched. The CDR3 sequence: CASSISGGVQETQYF. The CDR3 coding sequence is TGTGCCAGCAGTATTAGCGGGGGTGTTCAAGAGACCCAGTACTTC.

The chain is built from TRBV18 and TRBJ1-4; D is possibly TRBD1 (5 bases). CDR1 and CDR2 from the germline V gene are KGHSH and LQKENI. The CDR3 loop spans 14 amino acids. V shed 5 bases and J shed 8 bases, with 15 bases lying between them. CDR3 residues: CASSAQGGREKLFF. DNA for the CDR3: TGTGCCAGCTCAGCCCAGGGAGGGCGGGAAAAACTGTTTTTT.

This chain links TRBV5-1 with TRBJ1-2; 7 bases line up with TRBD1. V shed 5 bases, J shed 5 bases, and the junction held 9 bases outside the gene matches. Germline values: CDR1 SGHRS, CDR2 YFSETQ. The CDR3 totals 14 residues. DNA of the CDR3: TGCGCCAGCAGGGACAGGCCGGAGGATTATGGCTACACCTTC. Its translation is CASRDRPEDYGYTF.

The chain employs TRBV7-2 and TRBJ2-5, with 8 bases fitting TRBD1. Germline V CDR1 and CDR2: SGHTA, FQGNSA. J was trimmed by 10 bases and V by 5 bases; bases with no gene match: 12. This CDR3 is built from 14 residues. This CDR3 reads CASSPTGAQWVQYF. CDR3 DNA: TGTGCCAGCAGCCCGACAGGGGCCCAGTGGGTCCAGTACTTC.

This chain uses TRBV5-8 with TRBJ1-3; 10 positions match TRBD1. Trimming removed 5 bases from V and 4 bases from J; junction bases left unmatched: 9. The CDR3 contains 16 residues. Germline CDR1 and CDR2: SGHTS and YDEGEE. CDR3 amino acids: CASRRQGAFLGNTIYF. In DNA form, the CDR3 reads TGTGCCAGCAGGCGACAGGGGGCGTTTTTAGGAAACACCATATATTTT.

V is TRBV20-1 and J is TRBJ1-2; tentatively, D is TRBD1 (5 bases). The CDR3 spans 10 residues. Germline V gene data show CDR1 as DFQATT and CDR2 as SNEGSKA (reference sequence). Trimming left V 3 bases short and J 8 bases short, with 7 bases between. The CDR3 protein is CSASRVGYTF. The CDR3 DNA is TGCAGTGCTAGCAGGGTCGGCTACACCTTC.